This T cell receptor (beta chain) was captured in a study of T cell repertoires in cytomegalovirus infection. Study overall: CMV epitopes used comprised recently identified HLA-C-restricted ones and well-studied HLA-B-restricted ones. Matching HLA type, along with CMV infection, was indicated by public TCR beta signatures. Study observations and caveats: Ex vivo responses were dominated by HLA-C-restricted CMV-specific TCR beta clonotypes.

Germline values: CDR1 SGHNT, CDR2 YENEEA. Between the trimmed V and J ends, which lost 4 bases and 7 bases, there was a span of 16 bases. The CDR3 is made up of 14 amino acids. MiXCR was run by TCRdb on the reads, yielding one entry per CDR3 protein. Altogether fewer than 1,000,000 distinct CDR3 sequences are present, about 33% being singletons, with the ten largest covering 13%. On this clonotype: Its antigen is unidentified.

V gene TRBV11-3 combines with J gene TRBJ2-5; tentatively, D is TRBD1 or TRBD2 (5 bases each). This sample comprised cultured CD8+ T cells from PBMCs, obtained from culture after CMV antigen stimulation. This sequence was found in a human donor in good health (CMV status not recorded). Some clones in this sample may be carry-over from other donors' samples. CDR3 sequence reads: CASSSRDGTGTQYF. CDR3 nucleotide sequence: TGTGCCAGCAGCTCCCGGGACGGGACGGGGACCCAGTACTTC.